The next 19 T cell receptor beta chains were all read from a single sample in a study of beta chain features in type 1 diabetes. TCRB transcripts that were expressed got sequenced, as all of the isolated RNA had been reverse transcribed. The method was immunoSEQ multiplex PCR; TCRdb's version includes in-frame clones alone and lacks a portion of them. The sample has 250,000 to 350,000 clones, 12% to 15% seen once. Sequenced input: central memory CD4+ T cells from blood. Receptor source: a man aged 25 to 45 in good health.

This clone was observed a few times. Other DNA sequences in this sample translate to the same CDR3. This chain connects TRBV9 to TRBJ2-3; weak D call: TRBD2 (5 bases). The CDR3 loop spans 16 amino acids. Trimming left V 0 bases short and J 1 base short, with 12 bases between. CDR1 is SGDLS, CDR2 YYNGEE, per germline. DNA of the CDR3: TGTGCCAGCAGCGTAGGGGGAGCCTCTGGCACAGATACGCAGTATTTT. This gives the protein CASSVGGASGTDTQYF.

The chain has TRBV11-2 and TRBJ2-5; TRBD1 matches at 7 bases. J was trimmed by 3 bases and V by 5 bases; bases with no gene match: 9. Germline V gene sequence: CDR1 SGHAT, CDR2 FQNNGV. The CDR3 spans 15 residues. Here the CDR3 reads CASSRQGSLEETQYF. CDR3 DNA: TGTGCCAGCAGCCGACAGGGAAGTTTAGAAGAGACCCAGTACTTC.

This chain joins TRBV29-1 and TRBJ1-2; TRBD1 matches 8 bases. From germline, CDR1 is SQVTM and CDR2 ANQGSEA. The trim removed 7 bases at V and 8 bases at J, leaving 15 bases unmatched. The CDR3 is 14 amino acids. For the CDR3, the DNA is TGCAGCGCGGGACAGGCGACCTTAGGAGGAGGCTACACCTTC. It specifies CSAGQATLGGGYTF. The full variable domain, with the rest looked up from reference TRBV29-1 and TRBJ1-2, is SAVISQKPSRDICQRGTSLTIQCQVDSQVTMMFWYRQQPGQSLTLIATANQGSEATYESGFVIDKFPISRPNLTFSTLTVSNMSPEDSSIYLCSAGQATLGGGYTFGSGTRLTVV.

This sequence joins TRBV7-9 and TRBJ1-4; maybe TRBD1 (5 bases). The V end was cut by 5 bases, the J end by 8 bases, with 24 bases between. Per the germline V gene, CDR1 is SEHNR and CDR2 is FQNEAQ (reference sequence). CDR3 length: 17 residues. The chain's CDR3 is CASSPARFRDFGEKLFF. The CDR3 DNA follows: TGTGCCAGCAGCCCTGCTCGATTTAGGGACTTCGGAGAAAAACTGTTTTTT.

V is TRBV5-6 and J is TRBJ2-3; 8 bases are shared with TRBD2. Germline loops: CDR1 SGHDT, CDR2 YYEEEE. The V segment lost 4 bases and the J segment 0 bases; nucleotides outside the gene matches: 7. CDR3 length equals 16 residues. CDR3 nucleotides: TGTGCCAGCAGCGGAGCGGGGGCGAGAAGCACAGATACGCAGTATTTT. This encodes CASSGAGARSTDTQYF.

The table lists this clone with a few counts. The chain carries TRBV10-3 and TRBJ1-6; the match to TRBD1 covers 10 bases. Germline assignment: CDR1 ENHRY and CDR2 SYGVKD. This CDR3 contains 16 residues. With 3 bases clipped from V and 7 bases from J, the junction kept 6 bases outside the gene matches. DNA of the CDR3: TGTGCCATCAGTGATTCCGGGACAGGGGTGAATTCACCCCTCCACTTT. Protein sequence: CAISDSGTGVNSPLHF.

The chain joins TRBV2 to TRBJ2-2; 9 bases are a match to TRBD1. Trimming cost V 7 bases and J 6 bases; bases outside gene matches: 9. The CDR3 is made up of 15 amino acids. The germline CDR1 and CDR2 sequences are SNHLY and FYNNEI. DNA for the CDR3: TGTGCCAGCAATTTACGGACAGGGGTACCCGGGGAGCTGTTTTTT. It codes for CASNLRTGVPGELFF.

CDR3 region: CASSPGTGNYNEQFF. The CDR3 DNA sequence: TGTGCCAGCAGCCCGGGGACAGGTAACTACAATGAGCAGTTCTTC. The genes are TRBV14 and TRBJ2-1; 8 nucleotides line up with TRBD1. The CDR3 contains 15 residues. The junction had 5 bases not matched to a gene; V was cut back by 4 bases and J by 3 bases. Per germline, CDR1 SGHDN and CDR2 FVKESK.

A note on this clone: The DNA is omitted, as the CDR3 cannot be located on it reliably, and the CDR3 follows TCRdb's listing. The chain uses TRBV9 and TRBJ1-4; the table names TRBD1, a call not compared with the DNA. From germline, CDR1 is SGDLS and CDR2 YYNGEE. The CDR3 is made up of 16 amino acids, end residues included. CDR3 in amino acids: CASSVRTGVGVKNCFF.

Here the CDR3 reads CASSLLAGSNEQFF. The DNA for the CDR3 is TGTGCCAGCAGCCTACTAGCGGGATCCAATGAGCAGTTCTTC. This chain joins TRBV11-3 and TRBJ2-1, with 10 bases aligning to TRBD2. Trimming cost V 5 bases and J 6 bases; bases outside gene matches: 4. CDR3 length: 14 residues. Germline-derived CDR1 and CDR2 are SGHNT and YENEEA.

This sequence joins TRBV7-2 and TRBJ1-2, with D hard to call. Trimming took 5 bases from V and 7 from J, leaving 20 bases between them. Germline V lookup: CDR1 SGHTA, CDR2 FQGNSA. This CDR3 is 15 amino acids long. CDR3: CASSKQSPILGGYTF. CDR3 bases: TGTGCCAGCAGCAAACAGTCCCCCATCCTAGGTGGCTACACCTTC.

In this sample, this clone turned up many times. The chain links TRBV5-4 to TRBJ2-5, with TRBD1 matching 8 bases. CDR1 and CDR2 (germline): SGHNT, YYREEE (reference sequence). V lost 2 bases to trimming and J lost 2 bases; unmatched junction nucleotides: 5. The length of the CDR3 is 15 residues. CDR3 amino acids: CASSFRQGPQETQYF. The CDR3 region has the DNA TGTGCCAGCAGCTTCAGACAGGGGCCGCAAGAGACCCAGTACTTC. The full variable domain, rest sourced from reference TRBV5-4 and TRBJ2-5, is ETGVTQSPTHLIKTRGQQVTLRCSSQSGHNTVSWYQQALGQGPQFIFQYYREEENGRGNFPPRFSGLQFPNYSSELNVNALELDDSALYLCASSFRQGPQETQYFGPGTRLLVL.

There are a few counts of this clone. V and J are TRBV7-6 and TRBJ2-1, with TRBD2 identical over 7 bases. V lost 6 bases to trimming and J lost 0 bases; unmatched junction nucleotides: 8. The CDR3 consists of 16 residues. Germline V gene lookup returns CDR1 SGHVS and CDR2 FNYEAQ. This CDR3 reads CASSGWPGGSYNEQFF. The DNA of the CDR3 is TGTGCCAGCAGTGGATGGCCGGGGGGCTCCTACAATGAGCAGTTCTTC.

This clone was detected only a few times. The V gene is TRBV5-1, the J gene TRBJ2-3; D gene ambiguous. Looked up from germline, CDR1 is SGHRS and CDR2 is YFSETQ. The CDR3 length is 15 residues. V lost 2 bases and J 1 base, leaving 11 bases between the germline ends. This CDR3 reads CASSLRVTGTDTQYF. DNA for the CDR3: TGCGCCAGCAGCTTAAGGGTAACAGGCACAGATACGCAGTATTTT. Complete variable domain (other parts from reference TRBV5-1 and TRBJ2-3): KAGVTQTPRYLIKTRGQQVTLSCSPISGHRSVSWYQQTPGQGLQFLFEYFSETQRNKGNFPGRFSGRQFSNSRSEMNVSTLELGDSALYLCASSLRVTGTDTQYFGPGTRLTVL.

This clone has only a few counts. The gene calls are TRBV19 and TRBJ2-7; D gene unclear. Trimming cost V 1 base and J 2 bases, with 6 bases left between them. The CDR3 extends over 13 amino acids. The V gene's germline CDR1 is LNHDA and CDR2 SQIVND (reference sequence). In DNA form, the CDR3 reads TGTGCCAGTAGTATAGCCGGACCCTACGAGCAGTACTTC. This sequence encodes CASSIAGPYEQYF. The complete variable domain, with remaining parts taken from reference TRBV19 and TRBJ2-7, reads DGGITQSPKYLFRKEGQNVTLSCEQNLNHDAMYWYRQDPGQGLRLIYYSQIVNDFQKGDIAEGYSVSREKKESFPLTVTSAQKNPTAFYLCASSIAGPYEQYFGPGTRLTVT.

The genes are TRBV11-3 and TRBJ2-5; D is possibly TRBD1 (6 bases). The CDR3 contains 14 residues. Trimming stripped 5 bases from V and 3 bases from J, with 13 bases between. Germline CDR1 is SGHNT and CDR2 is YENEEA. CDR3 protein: CASSHQTGKETQYF. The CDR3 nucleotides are TGTGCCAGCAGCCACCAAACAGGGAAAGAGACCCAGTACTTC.

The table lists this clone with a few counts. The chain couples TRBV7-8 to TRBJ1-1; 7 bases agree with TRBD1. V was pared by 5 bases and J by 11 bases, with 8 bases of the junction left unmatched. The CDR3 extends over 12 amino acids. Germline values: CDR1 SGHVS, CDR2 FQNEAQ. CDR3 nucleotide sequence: TGTGCCAGCAGCGACCGACAGGGAGGGGCTTTCTTT. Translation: CASSDRQGGAFF. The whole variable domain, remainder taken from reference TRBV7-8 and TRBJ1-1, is GAGVSQSPRYKVAKRGQDVALRCDPISGHVSLFWYQQALGQGPEFLTYFQNEAQLDKSGLPSDRFFAERPEGSVSTLKIQRTQQEDSAVYLCASSDRQGGAFFGQGTRLTVV.

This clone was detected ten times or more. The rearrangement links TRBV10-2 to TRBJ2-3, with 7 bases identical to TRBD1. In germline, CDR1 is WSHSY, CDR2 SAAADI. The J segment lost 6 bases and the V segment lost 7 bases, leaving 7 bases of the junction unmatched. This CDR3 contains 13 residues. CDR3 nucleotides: TGCGCCAGCAAGGGACAGCCTAAGGATACGCAGTATTTT. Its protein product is CASKGQPKDTQYF.

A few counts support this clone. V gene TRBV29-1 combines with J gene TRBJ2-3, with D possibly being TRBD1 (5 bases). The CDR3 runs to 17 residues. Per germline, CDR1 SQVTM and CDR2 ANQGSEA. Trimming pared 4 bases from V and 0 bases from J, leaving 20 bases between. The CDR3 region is CSVGSAGYSSSTDTQYF. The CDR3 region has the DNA TGCAGCGTTGGATCGGCAGGGTATTCCTCTAGCACAGATACGCAGTATTTT.